This T cell receptor beta chain was observed in a study of cytomegalovirus exposure and HLA in healthy donors. The PCR was carried out with 60 Vbeta primers and 13 Jbeta primers. Clones were read by immunoSEQ multiplex PCR, and TCRdb kept only the in-frame ones, dropping some. The data hold about 190,000 clones, with approximately 81% observed a single time. This clone was seen only a few times. Trimming stripped 7 bases from V and 0 bases from J, with 12 bases between. This CDR3 region has 14 residues. Germline CDR1 and CDR2: SGHAT and FQNNGV. The TCR was taken from a boy aged 5 to 17 in good health and CMV-seronegative. Specimen: PBMCs. V usage is TRBV11-2 and J usage is TRBJ2-5; possible D gene TRBD1, 6 bases. The CDR3 region is CASTPTGNQETQYF. Written as DNA, the CDR3 is TGTGCCAGCACCCCCACAGGGAACCAAGAGACCCAGTACTTC. Variable domain in full (rest from reference TRBV11-2 and TRBJ2-5): EAGVAQSPRYKIIEKRQSVAFWCNPISGHATLYWYQQILGQGPKLLIQFQNNGVVDDSQLPKDRFSAERLKGVDSTLKIQPAKLEDSAVYLCASTPTGNQETQYFGPGTRLLVL.